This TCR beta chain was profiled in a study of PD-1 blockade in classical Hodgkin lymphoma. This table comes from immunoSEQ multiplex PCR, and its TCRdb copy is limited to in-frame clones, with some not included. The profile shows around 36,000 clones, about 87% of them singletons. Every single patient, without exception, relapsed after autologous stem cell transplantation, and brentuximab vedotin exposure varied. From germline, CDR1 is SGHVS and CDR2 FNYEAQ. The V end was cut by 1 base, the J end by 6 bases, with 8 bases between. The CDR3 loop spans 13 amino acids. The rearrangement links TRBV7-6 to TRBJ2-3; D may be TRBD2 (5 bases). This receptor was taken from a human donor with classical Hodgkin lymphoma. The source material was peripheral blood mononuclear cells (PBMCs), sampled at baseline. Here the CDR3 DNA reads TGTGCCAGCAGCTTAGAGAGGGTGGATACGCAGTATTTT. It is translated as CASSLERVDTQYF.